These 16 T cell receptor beta chains came from one sample sequenced in a study of blood T cells in healthy people across ages. The use of a sample-barcoded 5' primer and a J-beta primer mix characterized a second PCR of about 7 to 12 cycles. Each CDR3 protein is one row after TCRdb ran MiXCR on the 5' RACE reads. This table has about 1,500,000 distinct CDR3 sequences, approximately 42% appearing once. Material: blood. The source of these receptors is a woman between 18 and 30 years old in good health.

Comments on this clonotype: One end of the junction is discordant with germline, which a read error may explain. This chain uses TRBV9 with TRBJ1-2; TRBD1 matches at 10 bases. The CDR3 length is 16 residues. Germline V gene lookup returns CDR1 SGDLS and CDR2 YYNGEE. CDR3 amino acids: CASSGDRGYSNYGCTF. CDR3 nucleotide sequence: TGTGCCAGCAGCGGGGACAGGGGATATTCTAACTATGGCTGCACCTTC.

In its sample, this clonotype was seen a few times. This rearrangement joins TRBV12-3 or TRBV12-4 to TRBJ1-4; 10 nucleotides align to TRBD1. The CDR3 has 14 amino acids. The V segment lost 7 bases and the J segment 8 bases; nucleotides outside the gene matches: 7. CDR3 amino acids: CASKRDRGLEKLFF. As DNA, the CDR3 is TGTGCCAGCAAACGGGACAGGGGACTGGAAAAACTGTTTTTT.

Points on this clonotype: The junction departs from germline at one end; a sequencing error may be responsible. The chain is built from TRBV6-2 or TRBV6-3 and TRBJ2-3; unclear D gene. This CDR3 contains 12 residues. The germline V gene has CDR1 MNHEY and CDR2 SVGEGT. The CDR3 DNA is TGTGCCGGCAGCCCCGTGGGAGATACGCAGTATTTT. Its translation: CAGSPVGDTQYF.

This clonotype was observed a handful of times. CDR3 in DNA: TGTGCCAGCAGCGTAGGGGGACTTTCCGTCGATAACGAGCAGTACTTC. This translates into CASSVGGLSVDNEQYF. This chain connects TRBV9 to TRBJ2-7; the D gene is possibly TRBD2 (6 bases). This CDR3 region has 16 residues. Trimming stripped 0 bases from V and 5 bases from J, with 18 bases between. Germline V gene sequence: CDR1 SGDLS, CDR2 YYNGEE. Full variable domain (rest looked up from reference TRBV9 and TRBJ2-7): DSGVTQTPKHLITATGQRVTLRCSPRSGDLSVYWYQQSLDQGLQFLIQYYNGEERAKGNILERFSAQQFPDLHSELNLSSLELGDSALYFCASSVGGLSVDNEQYFGPGTRLTVT.

CDR3 sequence (DNA): TGTGCCAACGGACTCGACTACGAGCAGTACTTC. Its translation: CANGLDYEQYF. The rearrangement joins TRBV14 to TRBJ2-7; weak D call: TRBD2 (5 bases). The CDR3 runs to 11 residues. V lost 10 bases and J 3 bases, leaving 10 bases between the germline ends. From germline, CDR1 is SGHDN and CDR2 FVKESK. Using reference TRBV14 and TRBJ2-7 for the parts outside the CDR3, the full variable domain is EAGVTQFPSHSVIEKGQTVTLRCDPISGHDNLYWYRRVMGKEIKFLLHFVKESKQDESGMPNNRFLAERTGGTYSTLKVQPAELEDSGVYFCANGLDYEQYFGPGTRLTVT.

The chain employs TRBV2 and TRBJ1-4, with 7 bases that match TRBD1. The CDR3 runs to 13 residues. The germline CDR1 and CDR2 sequences are SNHLY and FYNNEI. The V and J ends lost 9 bases and 7 bases, in that order; junction bases with no gene match: 8. The CDR3 region is CASHGTESEKLFF. Written as DNA, the CDR3 is TGTGCCAGTCACGGGACAGAAAGTGAAAAACTGTTTTTT.

The rearrangement uses TRBV29-1 and TRBJ2-2, with D perhaps matching TRBD1 (5 bases). CDR3 size: 15 residues. Germline V CDR1 and CDR2: SQVTM, ANQGSEA. Trimming pared 7 bases from V and 6 bases from J, leaving 21 bases between. The DNA of the CDR3 is TGCAGCGCATGGACACCTCATAAGGCGGCCGGGGAGCTGTTTTTT. Its translation: CSAWTPHKAAGELFF.

This clonotype came up many times. The chain recombines TRBV3-1 with TRBJ2-7; D call uncertain. The CDR3 runs to 11 residues. Trimming stripped 2 bases from V and 4 bases from J, with 3 bases between. Germline loops: CDR1 LGHDT, CDR2 YNNKEL (reference sequence). The CDR3 sequence: CASSQLYEQYF. The DNA for the CDR3 is TGTGCCAGCAGCCAATTGTACGAGCAGTACTTC.

Of note for this clonotype: A junction boundary mismatches the germline segment, possibly from a read error. The genes are TRBV18 and TRBJ1-2; TRBD1 agrees at 8 bases. Germline V CDR1 and CDR2: KGHSH, LQKENI. The CDR3 spans 16 residues. CDR3 bases: TGCGCCAGCTCACCACCCTTCCCAGGGGGCGAGTCTGGCTACACCTTC. This translates into CASSPPFPGGESGYTF.

The chain is built from TRBV13 and TRBJ1-1; D not resolved. Germline V gives CDR1 PRHDT, CDR2 FYEKMQ (reference sequence). The CDR3 length is 16 residues. V was clipped by 5 bases and J by 1 base, with 17 bases between them. For the CDR3, the DNA is TGTGCCAGCAGCCCCCGTCTTTTTGGAGGGAACACTGAAGCTTTCTTT. Translated, it gives CASSPRLFGGNTEAFF.

J is TRBJ2-1 and V is TRBV12-5; 7 bases agree with TRBD2. V trimming: 0 bases; J trimming: 0 bases; junction bases outside the gene matches: 5. The CDR3 runs 17 residues. Germline-derived CDR1 and CDR2 are LGHNT and FRNRAP. CDR3 loop: CASGLVHSGRSYNEQFF. Written as DNA, the CDR3 is TGTGCTAGTGGTTTGGTCCATAGCGGGCGCTCCTACAATGAGCAGTTCTTC.

This rearrangement joins TRBV20-1 to TRBJ2-2; D not resolved. CDR3 length: 13 amino acids. V gave up 3 bases and J gave up 4 bases, with 9 bases separating them. Germline loops: CDR1 DFQATT, CDR2 SNEGSKA (reference sequence). The CDR3 is CSASEGGTGELFF. The CDR3 nucleotides read TGCAGTGCTAGCGAAGGCGGCACCGGGGAGCTGTTTTTT.

The rearrangement uses TRBV20-1 and TRBJ1-4; D might be TRBD1 (6 bases). This CDR3 has 15 amino acids. From germline, CDR1 is DFQATT and CDR2 SNEGSKA (reference sequence). V lost 5 bases and J lost 6, with 19 bases in between. The CDR3 sequence is CSARNPGQGDEKLFF. In DNA form, the CDR3 reads TGCAGTGCTCGGAATCCGGGACAAGGGGATGAAAAACTGTTTTTT.

This clonotype was detected once. V is TRBV28 and J is TRBJ1-1; D perhaps matches TRBD1 (6 bases). V lost 7 bases and J lost 1, with 13 bases in between. Germline V gives CDR1 MDHEN, CDR2 SYDVKM. The CDR3 is 14 residues long. CDR3 DNA sequence: TGTGCCAGCACGGGAGGGGGGGCGAACACTGAAGCTTTCTTT. Translation: CASTGGGANTEAFF.

This clonotype was picked up a small number of times. The chain joins TRBV20-1 to TRBJ2-5; D unclear. V lost 6 bases and J lost 3, with 14 bases in between. Germline values: CDR1 DFQATT, CDR2 SNEGSKA (reference sequence). This CDR3 spans 13 amino acids. The CDR3 protein is CSAPKRVEETQYF. Here the CDR3 DNA reads TGCAGTGCCCCAAAAAGGGTGGAAGAGACCCAGTACTTC.

As concerns this clonotype: One end of the junction does not line up with germline, which may come from a read error. The rearrangement uses TRBV6-5 and TRBJ1-3, with 7 bases fitting TRBD1. Germline values: CDR1 MNHEY, CDR2 SVGAGI. This CDR3 has 16 residues. The CDR3 protein is CANSYSGTDTGNTIYF. The CDR3 coding sequence is TGTGCCAACAGTTACTCAGGGACAGATACTGGAAACACCATATATTTT.